The 17 T cell receptor beta chains below come from one sample, sequenced in a study of blood T cells in healthy people across ages. A second about 7 to 12 cycle PCR used barcoded and J-beta primers. TCRdb reprocessed the 5' RACE reads via MiXCR and lists one record per CDR3 protein. The sample contains almost 550,000 distinct CDR3 sequences, less than 25% of which appear only once. The sample was also reused in another study, on T cells of mothers and their children.

Material for sequencing was blood. Receptor source: a boy between 10 and 17 years old in good health.

The V gene is TRBV7-2, the J gene TRBJ2-7, with 8 bases lining up with TRBD1. J gave up 6 bases and V 0 bases, and 7 bases lay outside the gene matches. The CDR3 is made up of 15 amino acids. Germline-derived CDR1 and CDR2 are SGHTA and FQGNSA. This CDR3 reads CASSLALTGGAEQYF. As DNA, the CDR3 is TGTGCCAGCAGCTTAGCGCTTACAGGGGGAGCCGAGCAGTACTTC.

The chain's CDR3 is CASSLVTGENNEQFF. CDR3 sequence (DNA): TGTGCCAGCAGCTTAGTAACGGGAGAGAACAATGAGCAGTTCTTC. This chain links TRBV7-9 with TRBJ2-1; tentatively, D is TRBD2 (6 bases). CDR1 SEHNR and CDR2 FQNEAQ come from the germline V gene (reference sequence). The CDR3 runs 15 residues. V was shortened by 1 base and J by 5 bases, with 12 bases between the two germline ends.

The CDR3 reads CATSGFLRAGDQPQHF. DNA for the CDR3: TGTGCCACCAGCGGATTTCTCAGGGCTGGGGATCAGCCCCAGCATTTT. This chain connects TRBV15 to TRBJ1-5; D is perhaps TRBD1 (5 bases). V was cut by 5 bases and J by 5 bases, with 19 bases left in between. Germline V gene sequence: CDR1 LNHNV, CDR2 YYDKDF (reference sequence). The CDR3 covers 16 residues.

This chain links TRBV7-9 with TRBJ2-7; D is possibly TRBD1 (6 bases). The germline CDR1 and CDR2 sequences are SEHNR and FQNEAQ (reference sequence). CDR3 length: 15 residues. Deletions cut 5 bases from V and 0 bases from J, with 14 bases between. For the CDR3, the DNA is TGTGCCAGCAGCCCTACAGGGCCGAGCTCCTACGAGCAGTACTTC. Encoded protein: CASSPTGPSSYEQYF.

The chain couples TRBV6-5 to TRBJ1-4; D unresolved. The CDR3 runs to 14 residues. The V gene's germline CDR1 is MNHEY and CDR2 SVGAGI. V lost 8 bases to trimming and J lost 8 bases, with 18 bases between them. In DNA, the CDR3 is TGTGCCAGCTCGGCCACGGTTGGTGGGGAAAAACTGTTTTTT. Translation gives CASSATVGGEKLFF.

The chain carries TRBV13 and TRBJ2-7, with a weak D call TRBD2 (6 bases). V was trimmed by 4 bases and J by 5 bases, leaving 9 bases between them. This CDR3 region has 12 residues. The V gene's germline CDR1 is PRHDT and CDR2 FYEKMQ (reference sequence). CDR3 loop: CASSWGLDEQYF. As DNA, the CDR3 is TGTGCCAGCAGCTGGGGACTCGACGAGCAGTACTTC.

The rearrangement uses TRBV10-3 and TRBJ2-1, with 11 bases lining up with TRBD1. Germline lookup yields CDR1 ENHRY and CDR2 SYGVKD. V trimming: 7 bases; J trimming: 7 bases; junction bases outside the gene matches: 3. The CDR3 length is 13 residues. As DNA, the CDR3 is TGTGCCATCACCGGGACAGGGGGGAATGAGCAGTTCTTC. This translates into CAITGTGGNEQFF.

J is TRBJ1-4 and V is TRBV2; 10 positions match TRBD1. V lost 5 bases to trimming and J lost 8 bases; unmatched junction nucleotides: 8. The CDR3 length is 15 residues. The V gene's germline CDR1 is SNHLY and CDR2 FYNNEI. The CDR3 coding sequence is TGTGCCAGCAGTCATCGACAGGGGGCAGGCGAAAAACTGTTTTTT. The encoded protein is CASSHRQGAGEKLFF. Full variable domain (outside the CDR3, taken from reference TRBV2 and TRBJ1-4): EPEVTQTPSHQVTQMGQEVILRCVPISNHLYFYWYRQILGQKVEFLVSFYNNEISEKSEIFDDQFSVERPDGSNFTLKIRSTKLEDSAMYFCASSHRQGAGEKLFFGSGTQLSVL.

This clonotype was observed many times. V gene TRBV5-1 combines with J gene TRBJ2-5; the D gene is possibly TRBD2 (5 bases). The CDR3 has 18 amino acids. V shed 0 bases and J shed 2 bases, with 20 bases lying between them. CDR1 SGHRS and CDR2 YFSETQ come from the germline V gene. In nucleotides, the CDR3 is TGCGCCAGCAGCTTGGGGCCCCACCCAGCGGAGTCACAAGAGACCCAGTACTTC. Translating gives CASSLGPHPAESQETQYF.

V is TRBV4-2 and J is TRBJ2-2; the D gene is possibly TRBD2 (5 bases). V gave up 1 base and J gave up 0 bases, with 6 bases separating them. CDR3 length: 15 residues. Germline-derived CDR1 and CDR2 are LGHNA and YNFKEQ. In DNA, the CDR3 is TGTGCCAGCAGCCAAGCGGGATCGAACACCGGGGAGCTGTTTTTT. Translated: CASSQAGSNTGELFF.

This clonotype came up a few times. The chain uses TRBV10-3 and TRBJ1-2; tentative D call: TRBD1 (5 bases). Germline V lookup: CDR1 ENHRY, CDR2 SYGVKD. The length of the CDR3 is 16 residues. V was cut by 2 bases and J by 4 bases, with 17 bases left in between. The CDR3 here is CAISEPERGEGYGYTF. CDR3 nucleotides: TGTGCCATCAGTGAGCCCGAACGGGGGGAGGGCTATGGCTACACCTTC.

The V call is TRBV7-9, the J call TRBJ2-5, with 11 nucleotides matching TRBD2. The trim removed 1 base at V and 1 base at J, leaving 8 bases unmatched. The CDR3 loop spans 18 amino acids. Germline CDR1 reads SEHNR; CDR2 reads FQNEAQ (reference sequence). Here the CDR3 reads CASSLGSTSGGLQETQYF. The DNA for the CDR3 is TGTGCCAGCAGCTTAGGTTCTACTAGCGGGGGCCTCCAAGAGACCCAGTACTTC.

The chain combines TRBV28 with TRBJ2-5, with 8 bases matching TRBD1. The closer fit of TRBJ2-1 to the DNA end suggests the J call may be wrong. This CDR3 has 15 residues. Germline V gives CDR1 MDHEN, CDR2 SYDVKM. CDR3 region: CASSLGRGLSDEQFF. The DNA of the CDR3 is TGTGCCAGCAGTTTAGGCAGGGGGCTTTCGGATGAGCAGTTCTTC.

This chain connects TRBV2 to TRBJ2-4; 10 bases match TRBD1. The CDR3 is made up of 17 amino acids. CDR1 and CDR2 (germline): SNHLY, FYNNEI. The V gene end was trimmed by 6 bases and the J gene end by 1 base; junction bases not matched to a gene: 9. The CDR3 spells CASSDRQGATAKNIQYF. CDR3 DNA: TGTGCCAGCAGCGATCGACAGGGGGCGACGGCCAAAAACATTCAGTACTTC.

This clonotype was recorded a few times. The chain employs TRBV7-8 and TRBJ2-3; 10 bases agree with TRBD2. CDR1 and CDR2 from the germline V gene are SGHVS and FQNEAQ. The length of the CDR3 is 16 residues. J gave up 0 bases and V 5 bases, and 5 bases lay outside the gene matches. DNA for the CDR3: TGTGCCAGCAGCGCTAGGACTAGCGGTAGCACAGATACGCAGTATTTT. Protein sequence: CASSARTSGSTDTQYF.

This clonotype was detected a few times. This chain joins TRBV12-3 or TRBV12-4 and TRBJ2-1, with a tentative D call TRBD2 (6 bases). The CDR3 covers 15 residues. The germline V and J ends were trimmed by 3 bases and 5 bases, with 14 bases remaining between them. The CDR3 DNA sequence: TGTGCCAGCAGTTTGAGGCTAGCGAGGAACAATGAGCAGTTCTTC. Translated, it gives CASSLRLARNNEQFF.

This chain links TRBV5-1 with TRBJ2-5, with a weak D call TRBD1 (6 bases). The V gene lost 1 base and the J gene lost 7 bases, with 11 bases spanning the gap. In germline, CDR1 is SGHRS, CDR2 YFSETQ. This CDR3 has 13 residues. The CDR3 protein is CASSLPQGGTQYF. The CDR3 DNA reads as TGCGCCAGCAGCTTGCCCCAAGGGGGGACCCAGTACTTC.